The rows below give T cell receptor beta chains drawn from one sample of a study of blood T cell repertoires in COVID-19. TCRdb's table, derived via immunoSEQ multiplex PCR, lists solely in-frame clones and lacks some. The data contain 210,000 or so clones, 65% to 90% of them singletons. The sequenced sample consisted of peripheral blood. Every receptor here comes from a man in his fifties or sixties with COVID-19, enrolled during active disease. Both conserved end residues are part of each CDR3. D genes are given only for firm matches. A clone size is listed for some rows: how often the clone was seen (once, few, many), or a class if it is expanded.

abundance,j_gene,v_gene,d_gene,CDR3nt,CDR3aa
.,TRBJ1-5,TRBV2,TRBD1,TGTGCCAGCAGTGAAGACAGGGGGCAAGTTCAGCCCCAGCATTTT,CASSEDRGQVQPQHF
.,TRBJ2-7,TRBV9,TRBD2,TGTGCCAGCAGCCCAACTAGCGGGGGGTTCTACGAGCAGTACTTC,CASSPTSGGFYEQYF
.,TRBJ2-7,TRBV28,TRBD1,TGTGCCAGCACCGAAGACAGGGCTGACCCCTACGAGCAGTACTTC,CASTEDRADPYEQYF
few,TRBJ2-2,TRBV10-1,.,TGCGCCAGCAGTGTTACAGTAACCGGGGAGCTGTTTTTT,CASSVTVTGELFF
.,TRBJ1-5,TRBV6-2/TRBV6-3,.,TGTGCCAGCAGTTACGACAGGCCCAATCAACCCCAGCATTTT,CASSYDRPNQPQHF
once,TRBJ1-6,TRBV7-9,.,TGTGCCAGCAGCTTCACAGGGAATGCACCCCTCCACTTT,CASSFTGNAPLHF
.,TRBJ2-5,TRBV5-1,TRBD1,TGCGCCAGCAGTATCGGACAGGGGAACCAAGAGACCCAGTACTTC,CASSIGQGNQETQYF
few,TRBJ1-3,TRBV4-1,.,TGCGCCAGCAGCCCTTCCTCGACATTCTCTGGAAACACCATATATTTT,CASSPSSTFSGNTIYF
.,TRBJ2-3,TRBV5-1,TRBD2,TGCGCCAGCAGCCCAGGGACTAGCGGGGCCATTACGCAGTATTTT,CASSPGTSGAITQYF
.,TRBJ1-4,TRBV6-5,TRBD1,TGTGCCAGCAGCACCCGAGGACAGGGCGTTGAAAAACTGTTTTTT,CASSTRGQGVEKLFF
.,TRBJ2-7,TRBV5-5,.,TGTGCCAGCAGCTTGGGGCTTTTGACAGTCTCCTACGAGCAGTACTTC,CASSLGLLTVSYEQYF
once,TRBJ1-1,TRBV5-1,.,TGCGCCAGCAGCTTGACAGGAGTGAACACTGAAGCTTTCTTT,CASSLTGVNTEAFF
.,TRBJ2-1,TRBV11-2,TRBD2,TGTGCCAGCAGGGATCCGACGGCTAGCGGTAATCTCTACAATGAGCAGTTCTTC,CASRDPTASGNLYNEQFF
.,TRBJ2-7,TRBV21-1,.,TGTGCCAGCAGGGACAGTGTCTACGAGCAGTACTTC,CASRDSVYEQYF
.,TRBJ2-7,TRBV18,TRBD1,TGTGCCAGCTCACAACCGGGACAGAGCTCCTACGAGCAGTACTTC,CASSQPGQSSYEQYF
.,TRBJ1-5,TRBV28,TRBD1,TGTGCCAGCAGTAAACAGGGGGCAAGCCAGCCCCAGCATTTT,CASSKQGASQPQHF
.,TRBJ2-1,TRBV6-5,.,TGTGCCAGCAGTTACTTGTCCGGCGGGGATGAGCAGTTCTTC,CASSYLSGGDEQFF
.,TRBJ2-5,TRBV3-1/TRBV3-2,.,TGTGCCAGCAGCCAAAGGGGCCCGGAGACCCAGTACTTC,CASSQRGPETQYF
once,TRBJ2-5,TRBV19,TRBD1,TGTGCCAGTAGTAAACCGGGACAGCAAGAGACCCAGTACTTC,CASSKPGQQETQYF
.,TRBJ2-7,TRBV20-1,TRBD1,TGCAGTGCTAGTAGGGACAGGGGATCCTACGAGCAGTACTTC,CSASRDRGSYEQYF
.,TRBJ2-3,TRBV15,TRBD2,TGTGCCACCAGCAGGGGACTAGCGGGCGCAGATACGCAGTATTTT,CATSRGLAGADTQYF
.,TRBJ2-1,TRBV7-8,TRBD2,TGTGCCAGCAGCTCCCGCCGTGCTAGCGGGGGGCACCTTACAGGCAATGAGCAGTTCTTC,CASSSRRASGGHLTGNEQFF